This T cell receptor beta chain was identified in a study of Graves' ophthalmopathy and Graves' hyperthyroidism. Whole-study findings and limits: Both a roughly 70% sensitivity and a 72.22% specificity characterized the model's predictions of ophthalmopathy progression. Cross-validated, the 13-signature model showed 87.88%/81.08% sensitivity/specificity, and 80%/75% in the test set.

The CDR3 runs 15 residues. Looked up from germline, CDR1 is SNHLY and CDR2 is FYNNEI. V was clipped by 6 bases and J by 6 bases; unmatched bases: 13. This clonotype has ten or more counts. Its antigen is undetermined. Where ophthalmopathy was present, donors had moderate-to-severe activity, CAS ≥3, NOSPECS ≥4 and duration under 3 months. A roughly 9.3 ml volume of fresh peripheral blood provided the PBMCs. Using RNA transcripts, the TCR beta CDR3 regions were amplified. Second-round multiplex PCR came after a first-round RT-PCR that employed HTBI primers. A single record per CDR3 protein comes from TCRdb applying MiXCR to the multiplex PCR reads. Among 300,000 to 400,000 distinct CDR3 sequences listed, roughly 17% were seen once.

The sequencing input was peripheral blood. This sequence joins TRBV2 and TRBJ2-7; TRBD2 agrees at 8 bases. The TCR sequence derives from an adult man with Graves' ophthalmopathy. The CDR3 sequence is CASSLRASGRVEQYF. The DNA for the CDR3 is TGTGCCAGCAGCCTTAGAGCGAGCGGGAGAGTCGAGCAGTACTTC.